The source of this T cell receptor (beta chain) is a study of low-dose radiotherapy and immunotherapy resistance in tumors. On the study more broadly: Each fraction given to Cohort 2 every two weeks delivered 1 Gy, and the total reached 13 Gy over 26 weeks. Participants were given intravenous cyclophosphamide 200 mg/m2 every two weeks, one day before radiation and immunotherapy.

There are many counts of this clonotype. Primers targeting TRAV and TRBV primed first-strand cDNA, covering alpha and beta chains. A roughly 20-cycle PCR with a constant-region primer and V-primer adapter amplified TCRs. From the reads, TCRdb called clonotypes with MiXCR, one entry per CDR3 protein. The sample consists of around 80,000 distinct CDR3 sequences, about 17% of them appearing once. The CDR3 covers 15 residues. The V end lost 1 base, the J end lost 1 base, and 7 bases lay between the germline ends. The V gene's germline CDR1 is LGHDT and CDR2 YNNKEL (reference sequence). This sample's time point: after trial treatment. Documented treatment: LDRT plus nivolumab, ipilimumab, low-dose cyclophosphamide and aspirin (RACIN trial).

The TCR was taken from a male donor with prostate cancer. The material sequenced was PBMCs, taken after low-dose radiotherapy plus immunotherapy. The rearrangement links TRBV3-1 to TRBJ2-2; D gene uncertain. The CDR3 loop reads CASSQVLENTGELFF. The CDR3 nucleotides are TGTGCCAGCAGCCAAGTTTTAGAGAACACCGGGGAGCTGTTTTTT.